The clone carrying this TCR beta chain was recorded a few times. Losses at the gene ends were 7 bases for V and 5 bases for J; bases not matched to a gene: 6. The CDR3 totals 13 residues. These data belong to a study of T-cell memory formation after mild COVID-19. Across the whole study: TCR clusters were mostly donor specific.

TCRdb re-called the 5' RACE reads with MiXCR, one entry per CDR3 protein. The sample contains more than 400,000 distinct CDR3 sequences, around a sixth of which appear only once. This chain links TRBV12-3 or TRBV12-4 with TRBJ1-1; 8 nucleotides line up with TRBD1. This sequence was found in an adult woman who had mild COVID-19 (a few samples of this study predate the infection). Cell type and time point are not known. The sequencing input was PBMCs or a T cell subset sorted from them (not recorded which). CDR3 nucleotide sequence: TGTGCCAGCATTCAACAGGGGGGGACTGAAGCTTTCTTT. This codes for CASIQQGGTEAFF.